The sequence of this T cell receptor beta chain was determined in a study of Graves' ophthalmopathy and Graves' hyperthyroidism. None of the included patients had other autoimmune diseases, uncontrolled infections, pregnancy or lactation, as these led to exclusion. The study, taken as a whole, reports: Thyroid clonotypes that were expanded above 0.001 frequency mostly also appeared in blood.

Amplification from RNA transcripts yielded the TCR beta CDR3 regions. HTBI primers served in a first-round RT-PCR, which a second-round multiplex PCR followed. TCRdb processed the multiplex PCR reads anew with MiXCR; each CDR3 protein has one entry. The sample carries about half a million distinct CDR3 sequences, 13% to 15% recorded once. Trimming removed 3 bases at V and 7 bases at J, with 13 bases between. This CDR3 region has 14 residues. Germline assignment: CDR1 KGHSH and CDR2 LQKENI. This clonotype was counted only a few times. Its antigen is as yet unknown. The rearrangement joins TRBV18 to TRBJ1-5; TRBD1 is a possible D gene (5 bases). The sequence was collected from a woman aged 25 to 39 with Graves' ophthalmopathy. Sequences were obtained from blood. The CDR3 DNA is TGTGCCAGCTCACCGGGCAGGGAGGAGCAGCCCCAGCATTTT. It yields the protein CASSPGREEQPQHF. The full variable domain, rest sourced from reference TRBV18 and TRBJ1-5, is NAGVMQNPRHLVRRRGQEARLRCSPMKGHSHVYWYRQLPEEGLKFMVYLQKENIIDESGMPKERFSAEFPKEGPSILRIQQVVRGDSAAYFCASSPGREEQPQHFGDGTRLSIL.